This T cell receptor beta chain stems from a study of TIL therapy for anti-PD-1-resistant metastatic lung cancer. Germline V CDR1 and CDR2: SGHDT, YYEEEE. The CDR3 loop spans 17 amino acids. V was clipped by 1 base and J by 0 bases, with 14 bases between them. The libraries were made with immunoSEQ v3. The table came from immunoSEQ multiplex PCR; TCRdb's copy has only in-frame clones and leaves some out. This table holds about 50,000 clones, just over 70% found once. Time point of the sample: pre-treatment sample, taken before nivolumab and TIL therapy. Most excised metastases sampled were pleural nodules or supraclavicular lymph nodes.

The sequence derives from a person between 30 and 79 years old with non-small cell lung cancer. The sequencing here drew on tumor tissue, taken at baseline. The rearrangement uses TRBV5-6 and TRBJ2-4, with D perhaps matching TRBD2 (6 bases). The CDR3 sequence: CASSLSGGVLAKNIQYF. The CDR3 DNA is TGTGCCAGCAGCTTGTCAGGCGGGGTCCTAGCCAAAAACATTCAGTACTTC.